This record looks at one T cell receptor beta chain sequence and its context. What it binds is unknown. These data belong to a study of Ad26.COV2.S vaccination and SARS-CoV-2 variants. In the study overall: Doses of Ad26.COV2.S were injected into muscle once or twice, 56 days apart.

Documented treatment: around 19 received Ad26.COV2.S at low or high dose, single or two shots; roughly 5 received placebo; per-sample allocation not given. Specimens were obtained on day 63 following the first vaccine or placebo injection. The CDR3 is 15 residues long. Trimming took 2 bases from V and 3 from J, leaving 15 bases between them. Germline-derived CDR1 and CDR2 are SGHKS and YYEKEE (reference sequence). General study results and limits: Total T cell responses were possibly underestimated by TCR breadth and depth analyses. People who got the vaccine had more spike-specific TCR breadth than people who got placebo. Across vaccine and placebo recipients, the breadth of non-spike TCRs was similar.

Measured with immunoSEQ multiplex PCR; TCRdb has only the in-frame clones, and not every one. The table lists around 320,000 clones, around 81% of them singletons. Sequenced here: peripheral blood, sampled in a trial of Ad26.COV2.S vaccine versus placebo. The receptor comes from a person aged 18-60 years who received the Ad26.COV2.S COVID-19 vaccine or a placebo. V gene TRBV5-5 combines with J gene TRBJ2-7; the D gene is possibly TRBD1 (5 bases). CDR3 in DNA: TGTGCCAGCAGCTTAGGGTCAGGGATTGACTACGAGCAGTACTTC. This encodes CASSLGSGIDYEQYF. The whole variable domain, remainder taken from reference TRBV5-5 and TRBJ2-7, is DAGVTQSPTHLIKTRGQQVTLRCSPISGHKSVSWYQQVLGQGPQFIFQYYEKEERGRGNFPDRFSARQFPNYSSELNVNALLLGDSALYLCASSLGSGIDYEQYFGPGTRLTVT.